This TCR beta chain was obtained from a study of graft-versus-host responses after intestinal transplantation. On the study more broadly: Recipients received multivisceral, liver-intestinal, or isolated intestinal transplants. Once they had received anti-thymocyte globulin induction, all recipients took tacrolimus and steroids for approximately 3 years.

Germline V gene lookup returns CDR1 MDHEN and CDR2 SYDVKM. V lost 3 bases to trimming and J lost 2 bases, with 10 bases between them. The CDR3 consists of 14 residues. Study-wide findings and caveats: Early post-transplant declines in HvG were associated with peak levels of circulating GvH clones. Investigators detected GvH clones in recipient marrow, with some emerging earlier in ileum or blood.

The table came from immunoSEQ multiplex PCR; TCRdb's copy has only in-frame clones and leaves some out. Seen here are about 35,000 clones, roughly 93% observed once, and the top ten hold approximately 20%. With respect to this clone: Its antigen is not known.

The sequence was collected from a human donor who was the organ donor for an intestinal transplant. J is TRBJ2-5 and V is TRBV28, with D possibly matching TRBD2 (6 bases). Sequenced here: unstimulated CD8+ T cells sorted from spleen or lymph node cells, sampled before transplant. The CDR3 sequence is CASSLPGLQETQYF. The CDR3 DNA is TGTGCCAGCAGTTTGCCGGGACTTCAAGAGACCCAGTACTTC.